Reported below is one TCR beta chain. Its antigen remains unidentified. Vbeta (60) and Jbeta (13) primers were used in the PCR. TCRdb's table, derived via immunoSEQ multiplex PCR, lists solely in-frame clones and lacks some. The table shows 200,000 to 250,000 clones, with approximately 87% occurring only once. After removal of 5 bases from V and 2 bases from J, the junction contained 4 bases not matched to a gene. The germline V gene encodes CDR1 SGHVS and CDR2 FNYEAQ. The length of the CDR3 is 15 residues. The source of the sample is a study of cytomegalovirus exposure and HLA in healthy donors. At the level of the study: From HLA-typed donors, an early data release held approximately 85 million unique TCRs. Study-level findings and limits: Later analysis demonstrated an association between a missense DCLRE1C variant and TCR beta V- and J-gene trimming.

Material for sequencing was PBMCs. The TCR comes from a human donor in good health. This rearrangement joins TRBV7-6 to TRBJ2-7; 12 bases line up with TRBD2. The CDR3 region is CASSPPSGRAYEQYF. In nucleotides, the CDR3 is TGTGCCAGCAGCCCCCCTAGCGGGAGGGCCTACGAGCAGTACTTC. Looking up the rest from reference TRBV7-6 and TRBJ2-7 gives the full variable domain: GAGVSQSPRYKVTKRGQDVALRCDPISGHVSLYWYRQALGQGPEFLTYFNYEAQQDKSGLPNDRFSAERPEGSISTLTIQRTEQRDSAMYRCASSPPSGRAYEQYFGPGTRLTVT.